This T cell receptor beta chain derives from a study of CD4+ T cells in melanoma. General observations from the study: Reportedly, melanoma neoantigen-specific CD4+ T cells showed varied differentiation states. CD8+ T cell, macrophage and B cell function reportedly correlated with neoantigen-specific CD4+ T cells.

Some clones are missing from TCRdb's copy, which holds only in-frame ones; the method was immunoSEQ multiplex PCR. The sample has approximately 5,000 clones, approximately 68% seen once; the top ten hold about 23%. The CDR3 runs 15 residues. Germline trimming cut 5 bases from V and 4 bases from J; bases unmatched to any gene: 6. Germline V gives CDR1 MNHEY, CDR2 SVGAGI. Note on this clone: Its matching antigen is unknown.

The specimen sequenced was cells from a culture (not recorded whether cultured in vitro). The rearrangement uses TRBV6-5 and TRBJ2-5; 11 bases are a match to TRBD1. This receptor was taken from a human donor with melanoma. In DNA form, the CDR3 reads TGTGCCAGCAGTCAAACCGGGACAGGGGGAGAGACCCAGTACTTC. It encodes CASSQTGTGGETQYF.